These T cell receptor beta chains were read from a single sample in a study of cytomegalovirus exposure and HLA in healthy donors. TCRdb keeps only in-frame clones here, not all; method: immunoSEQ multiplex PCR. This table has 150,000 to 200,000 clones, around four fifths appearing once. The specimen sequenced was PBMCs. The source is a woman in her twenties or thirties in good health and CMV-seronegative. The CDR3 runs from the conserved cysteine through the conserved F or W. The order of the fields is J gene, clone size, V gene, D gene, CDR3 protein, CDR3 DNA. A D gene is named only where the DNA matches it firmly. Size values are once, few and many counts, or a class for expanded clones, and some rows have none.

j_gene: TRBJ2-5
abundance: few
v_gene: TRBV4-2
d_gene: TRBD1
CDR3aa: CASSQDGQGRETQYF
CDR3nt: TGTGCCAGCAGCCAAGATGGACAGGGGCGAGAGACCCAGTACTTC

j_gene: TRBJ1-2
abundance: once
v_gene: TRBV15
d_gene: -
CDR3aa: CATSRDRAEGAHGYTF
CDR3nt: TGTGCCACCAGCAGAGATCGAGCCGAAGGGGCCCATGGCTACACCTTC

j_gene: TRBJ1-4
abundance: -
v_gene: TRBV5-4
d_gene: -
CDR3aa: CASSSELIEKLFF
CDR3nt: TGTGCCAGCAGCTCGGAGCTGATAGAAAAACTGTTTTTT

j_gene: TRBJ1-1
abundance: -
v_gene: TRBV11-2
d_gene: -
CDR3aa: CASSFRVPGTEAFF
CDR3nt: TGTGCCAGCAGCTTTAGGGTACCGGGAACTGAAGCTTTCTTT

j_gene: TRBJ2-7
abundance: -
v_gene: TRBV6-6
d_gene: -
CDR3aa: CASRPSFLGYEQYF
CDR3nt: TGTGCCAGCAGACCTAGTTTTCTTGGTTACGAGCAGTACTTC

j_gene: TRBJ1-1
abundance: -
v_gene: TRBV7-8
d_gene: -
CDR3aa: CASSLTNLNTEAFF
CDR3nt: TGTGCCAGCAGCTTAACGAACTTGAACACTGAAGCTTTCTTT

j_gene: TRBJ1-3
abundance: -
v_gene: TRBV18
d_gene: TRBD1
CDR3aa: CASSPLTGENTIYF
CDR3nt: TGTGCCAGCTCACCCTTGACAGGGGAGAACACCATATATTTT

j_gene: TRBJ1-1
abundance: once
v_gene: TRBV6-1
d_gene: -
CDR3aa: CASSEGIEGITEAFF
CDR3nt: TGTGCCAGCAGTGAAGGGATAGAGGGTATCACTGAAGCTTTCTTT

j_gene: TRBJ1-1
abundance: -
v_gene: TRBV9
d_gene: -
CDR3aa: CASSVDRAGTEAFF
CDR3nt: TGTGCCAGCAGCGTAGACAGGGCCGGGACTGAAGCTTTCTTT

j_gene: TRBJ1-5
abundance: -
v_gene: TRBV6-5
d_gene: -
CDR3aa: CASSGGQKNQPQHF
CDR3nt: TGTGCCAGCAGTGGGGGACAAAAGAATCAGCCCCAGCATTTT

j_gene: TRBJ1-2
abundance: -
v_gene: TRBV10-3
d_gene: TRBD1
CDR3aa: CAISRDRAQGGYTF
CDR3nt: TGTGCCATCAGCCGTGACAGGGCCCAGGGTGGCTACACCTTC

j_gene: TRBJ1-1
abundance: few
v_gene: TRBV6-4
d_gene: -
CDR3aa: CASPGNTEAFF
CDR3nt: TGTGCCAGCCCGGGGAACACTGAAGCTTTCTTT

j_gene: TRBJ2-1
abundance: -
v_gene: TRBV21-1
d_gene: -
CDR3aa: CASSKMPAGRHNEQFF
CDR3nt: TGTGCCAGCAGCAAAATGCCCGCGGGACGGCACAATGAGCAGTTCTTC

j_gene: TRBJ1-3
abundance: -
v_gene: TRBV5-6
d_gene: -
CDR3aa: CASSRQASGNTIYF
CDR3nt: TGTGCCAGCAGCAGACAGGCCTCTGGAAACACCATATATTTT

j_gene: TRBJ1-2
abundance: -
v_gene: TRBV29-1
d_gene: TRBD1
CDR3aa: CSVVGTGTYGYTF
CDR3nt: TGCAGCGTTGTAGGGACAGGGACCTATGGCTACACCTTC

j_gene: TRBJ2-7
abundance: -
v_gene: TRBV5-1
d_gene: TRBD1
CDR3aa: CASSLPPGQGSSYEQYF
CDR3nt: TGCGCCAGCAGCTTACCCCCGGGACAGGGTTCTTCCTACGAGCAGTACTTC

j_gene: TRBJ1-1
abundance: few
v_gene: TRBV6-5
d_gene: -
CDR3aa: CASSYSTSTEAFF
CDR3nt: TGTGCCAGCAGTTACTCGACATCCACTGAAGCTTTCTTT